This T cell receptor (beta chain) emerged from a study of T cells in tumors after PD-1 blockade. This CDR3 spans 16 amino acids. The germline CDR1 and CDR2 sequences are SGHDT and YYEEEE. V shed 4 bases, J shed 2 bases, and the junction held 9 bases outside the gene matches. Produced via immunoSEQ multiplex PCR; TCRdb's table is partial and in-frame only. The table includes approximately 48,000 clones, over 70% detected once. This chain connects TRBV5-6 to TRBJ1-2; 9 bases are shared with TRBD1. Specimen: PBMCs, collected before anti-PD-1 treatment. The clonotype originates from a human donor with basal cell carcinoma. The CDR3 DNA reads as TGTGCCAGCAGCCCTACACCGGGACAGGGAAACTATGGCTACACCTTC. Protein product: CASSPTPGQGNYGYTF.